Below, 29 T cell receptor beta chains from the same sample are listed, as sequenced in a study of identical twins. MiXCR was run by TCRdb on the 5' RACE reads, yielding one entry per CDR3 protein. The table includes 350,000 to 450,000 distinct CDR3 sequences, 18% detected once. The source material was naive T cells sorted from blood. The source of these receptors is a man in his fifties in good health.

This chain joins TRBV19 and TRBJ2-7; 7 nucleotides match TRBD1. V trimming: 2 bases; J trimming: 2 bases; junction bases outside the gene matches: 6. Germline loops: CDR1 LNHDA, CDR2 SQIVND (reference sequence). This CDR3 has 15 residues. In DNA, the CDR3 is TGTGCCAGTAGTATACCCGGGACAGAGACCTACGAGCAGTACTTC. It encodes CASSIPGTETYEQYF.

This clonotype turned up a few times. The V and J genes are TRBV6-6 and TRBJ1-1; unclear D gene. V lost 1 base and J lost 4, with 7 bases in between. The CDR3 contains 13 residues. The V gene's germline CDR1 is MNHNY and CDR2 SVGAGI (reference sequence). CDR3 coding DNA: TGTGCCAGCAGTTACTTGGGGAGCACTGAAGCTTTCTTT. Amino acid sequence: CASSYLGSTEAFF.

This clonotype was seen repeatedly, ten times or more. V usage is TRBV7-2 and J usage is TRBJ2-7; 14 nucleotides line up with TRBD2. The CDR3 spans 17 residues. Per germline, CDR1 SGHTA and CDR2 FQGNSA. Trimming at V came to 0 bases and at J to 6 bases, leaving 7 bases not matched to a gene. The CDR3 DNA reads TGTGCCAGCAGCTTAGCGAGTGGGACTAGCGGGAGAGGCGAGCAGTACTTC. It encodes CASSLASGTSGRGEQYF.

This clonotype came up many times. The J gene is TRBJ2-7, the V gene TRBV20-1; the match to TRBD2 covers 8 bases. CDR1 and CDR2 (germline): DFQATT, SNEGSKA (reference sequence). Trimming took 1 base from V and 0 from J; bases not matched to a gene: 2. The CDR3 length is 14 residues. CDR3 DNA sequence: TGCAGTGCTAGAGGCGGGAGGAGCTCCTACGAGCAGTACTTC. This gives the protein CSARGGRSSYEQYF.

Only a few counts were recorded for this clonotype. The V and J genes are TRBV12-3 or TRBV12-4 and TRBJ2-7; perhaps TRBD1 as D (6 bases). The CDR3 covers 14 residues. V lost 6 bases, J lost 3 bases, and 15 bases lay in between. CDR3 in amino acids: CASSLSGTFYEQYF. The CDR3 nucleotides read TGTGCCAGCAGCTTGTCCGGGACATTCTACGAGCAGTACTTC.

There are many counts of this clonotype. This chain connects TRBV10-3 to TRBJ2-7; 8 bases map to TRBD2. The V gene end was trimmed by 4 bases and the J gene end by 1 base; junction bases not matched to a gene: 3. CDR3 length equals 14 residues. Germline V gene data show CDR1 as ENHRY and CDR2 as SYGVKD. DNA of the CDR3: TGTGCCATCAGTGGGACTAGCACTTCCTACGAGCAGTACTTC. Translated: CAISGTSTSYEQYF.

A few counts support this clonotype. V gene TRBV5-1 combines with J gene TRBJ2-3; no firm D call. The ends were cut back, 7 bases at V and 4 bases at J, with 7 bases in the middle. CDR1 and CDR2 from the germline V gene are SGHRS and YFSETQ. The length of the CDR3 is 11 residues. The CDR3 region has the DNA TGCGCCAGCTCAGCATCAGATACGCAGTATTTT. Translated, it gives CASSASDTQYF.

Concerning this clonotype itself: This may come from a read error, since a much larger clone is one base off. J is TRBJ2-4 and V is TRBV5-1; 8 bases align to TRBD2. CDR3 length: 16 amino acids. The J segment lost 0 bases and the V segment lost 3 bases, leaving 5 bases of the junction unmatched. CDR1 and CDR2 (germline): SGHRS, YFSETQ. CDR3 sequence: CASSSSGCGAKNIQYF. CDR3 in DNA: TGCGCCAGCAGCTCTAGCGGGTGTGGAGCCAAAAACATTCAGTACTTC.

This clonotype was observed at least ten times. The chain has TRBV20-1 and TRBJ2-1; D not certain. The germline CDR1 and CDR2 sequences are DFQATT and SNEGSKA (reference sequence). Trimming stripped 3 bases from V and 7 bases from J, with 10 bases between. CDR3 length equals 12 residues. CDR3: CSASFNTNEQFF. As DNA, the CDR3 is TGCAGTGCTAGCTTTAATACGAATGAGCAGTTCTTC.

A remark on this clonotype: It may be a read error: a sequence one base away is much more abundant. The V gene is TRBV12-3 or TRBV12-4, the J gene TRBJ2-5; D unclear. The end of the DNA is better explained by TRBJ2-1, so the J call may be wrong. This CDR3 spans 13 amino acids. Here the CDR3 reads CASNNDGVLTQFF. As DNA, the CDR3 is TGTGCCAGCAATAACGACGGAGTACTGACCCAGTTCTTC.

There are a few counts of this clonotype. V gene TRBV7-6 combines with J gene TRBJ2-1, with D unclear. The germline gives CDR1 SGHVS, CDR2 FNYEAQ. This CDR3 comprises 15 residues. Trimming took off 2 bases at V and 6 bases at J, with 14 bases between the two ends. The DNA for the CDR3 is TGTGCCAGCAGCTTACTATTAAACTCTGCCAATGAGCAGTTCTTC. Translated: CASSLLLNSANEQFF.

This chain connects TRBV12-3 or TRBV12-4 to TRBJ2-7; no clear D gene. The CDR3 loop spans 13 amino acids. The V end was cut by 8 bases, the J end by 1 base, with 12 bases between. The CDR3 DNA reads TGTGCCAGCCGATTGGTCGGGTCCTACGAGCAGTACTTC. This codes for CASRLVGSYEQYF.

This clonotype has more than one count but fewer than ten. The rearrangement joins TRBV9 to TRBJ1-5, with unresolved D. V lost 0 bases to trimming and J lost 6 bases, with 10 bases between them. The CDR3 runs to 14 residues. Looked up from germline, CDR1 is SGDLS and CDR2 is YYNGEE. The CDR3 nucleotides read TGTGCCAGCAGCGTAGAGGCGGGAGGTCAGCCCCAGCATTTT. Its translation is CASSVEAGGQPQHF. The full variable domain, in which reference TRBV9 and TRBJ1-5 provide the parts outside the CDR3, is DSGVTQTPKHLITATGQRVTLRCSPRSGDLSVYWYQQSLDQGLQFLIQYYNGEERAKGNILERFSAQQFPDLHSELNLSSLELGDSALYFCASSVEAGGQPQHFGDGTRLSIL.

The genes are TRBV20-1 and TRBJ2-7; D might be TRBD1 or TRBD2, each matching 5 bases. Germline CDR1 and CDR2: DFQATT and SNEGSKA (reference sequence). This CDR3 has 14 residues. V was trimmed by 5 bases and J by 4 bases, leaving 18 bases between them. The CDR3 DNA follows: TGCAGTGCTCGTCCGGGACCCTCGGTGTACGAGCAGTACTTC. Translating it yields CSARPGPSVYEQYF.

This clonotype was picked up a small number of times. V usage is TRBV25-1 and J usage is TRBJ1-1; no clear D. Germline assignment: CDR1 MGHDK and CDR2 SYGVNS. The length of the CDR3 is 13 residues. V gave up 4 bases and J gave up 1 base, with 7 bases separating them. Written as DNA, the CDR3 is TGTGCCAGCAGTGTTAATACGAACACTGAAGCTTTCTTT. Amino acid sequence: CASSVNTNTEAFF. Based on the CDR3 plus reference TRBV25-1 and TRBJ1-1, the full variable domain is EADIYQTPRYLVIGTGKKITLECSQTMGHDKMYWYQQDPGMELHLIHYSYGVNSTEKGDLSSESTVSRIRTEHFPLTLESARPSHTSQYLCASSVNTNTEAFFGQGTRLTVV.

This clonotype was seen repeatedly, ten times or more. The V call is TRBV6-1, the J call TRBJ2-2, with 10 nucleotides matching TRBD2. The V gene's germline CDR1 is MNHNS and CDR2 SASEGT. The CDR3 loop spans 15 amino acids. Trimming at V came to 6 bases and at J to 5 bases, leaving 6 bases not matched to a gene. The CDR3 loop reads CASSSGTSDTGELFF. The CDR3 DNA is TGTGCCAGCAGCTCAGGGACTAGCGATACCGGGGAGCTGTTTTTT.

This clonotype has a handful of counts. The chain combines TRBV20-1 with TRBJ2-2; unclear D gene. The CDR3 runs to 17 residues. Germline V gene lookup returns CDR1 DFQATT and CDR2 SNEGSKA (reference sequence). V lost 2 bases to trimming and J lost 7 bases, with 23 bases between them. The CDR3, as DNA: TGCAGTGCTAGACCCCTGCCTAGAGTGGGTAAAGGCGGGGAGCTGTTTTTT. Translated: CSARPLPRVGKGGELFF.

CDR3 sequence (DNA): TGCGCCAGCAGCCTCGGGACTAGCGGGGGCCCGGGGAAGACCCAGTACTTC. Protein sequence: CASSLGTSGGPGKTQYF. The chain combines TRBV5-1 with TRBJ2-5; 14 nucleotides agree with TRBD2. The junction had 11 bases not matched to a gene; V was cut back by 4 bases and J by 6 bases. The CDR3 covers 17 residues. Germline CDR1 and CDR2: SGHRS and YFSETQ.

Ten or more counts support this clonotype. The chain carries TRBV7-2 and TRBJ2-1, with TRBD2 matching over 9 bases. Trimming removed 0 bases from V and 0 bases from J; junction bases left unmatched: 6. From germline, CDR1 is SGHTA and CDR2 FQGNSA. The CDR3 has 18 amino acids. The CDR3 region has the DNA TGTGCCAGCAGCTTAGCGGAGGCTAGCGGGGTCTCCTACAATGAGCAGTTCTTC. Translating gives CASSLAEASGVSYNEQFF.

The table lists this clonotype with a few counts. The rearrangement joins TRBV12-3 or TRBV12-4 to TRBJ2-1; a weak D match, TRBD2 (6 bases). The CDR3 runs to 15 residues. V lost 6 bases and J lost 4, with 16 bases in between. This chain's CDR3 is CASSKDGGNYNEQFF. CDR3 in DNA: TGTGCCAGCAGCAAAGACGGCGGGAATTACAATGAGCAGTTCTTC.

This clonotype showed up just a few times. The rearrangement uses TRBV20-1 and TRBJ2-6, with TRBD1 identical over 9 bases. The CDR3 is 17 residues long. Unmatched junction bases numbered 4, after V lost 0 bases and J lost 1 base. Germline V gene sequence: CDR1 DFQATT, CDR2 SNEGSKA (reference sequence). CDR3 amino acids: CSARDRTGESGANVLTF. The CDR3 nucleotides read TGCAGTGCTAGAGACCGGACAGGGGAGTCTGGGGCCAACGTCCTGACTTTC.

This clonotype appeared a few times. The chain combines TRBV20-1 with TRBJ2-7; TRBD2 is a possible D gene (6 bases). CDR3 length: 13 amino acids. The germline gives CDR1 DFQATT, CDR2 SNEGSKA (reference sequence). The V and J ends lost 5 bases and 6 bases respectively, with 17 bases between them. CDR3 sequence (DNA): TGCAGTGCTCCTCCGACTAGTCGGGGCGAGCAGTACTTC. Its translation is CSAPPTSRGEQYF.

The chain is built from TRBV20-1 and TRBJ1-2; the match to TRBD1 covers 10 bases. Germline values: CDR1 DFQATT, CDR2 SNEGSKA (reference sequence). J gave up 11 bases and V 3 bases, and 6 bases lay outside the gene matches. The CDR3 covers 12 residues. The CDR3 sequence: CSARGDRGRYTF. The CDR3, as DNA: TGCAGTGCTAGGGGGGACAGGGGAAGATACACCTTC.

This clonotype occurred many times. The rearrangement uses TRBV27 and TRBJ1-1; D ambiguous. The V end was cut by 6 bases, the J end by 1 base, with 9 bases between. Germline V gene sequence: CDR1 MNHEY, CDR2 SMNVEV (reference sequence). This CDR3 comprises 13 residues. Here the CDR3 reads CASSSGWNTEAFF. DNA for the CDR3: TGTGCCAGCAGCTCCGGGTGGAACACTGAAGCTTTCTTT.

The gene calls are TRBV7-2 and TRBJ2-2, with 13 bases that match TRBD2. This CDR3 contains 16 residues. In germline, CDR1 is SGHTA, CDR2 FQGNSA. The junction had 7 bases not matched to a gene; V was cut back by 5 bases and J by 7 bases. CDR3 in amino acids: CASSPGLAGIGGELFF. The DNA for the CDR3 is TGTGCCAGCAGCCCGGGACTAGCGGGAATCGGCGGGGAGCTGTTTTTT.

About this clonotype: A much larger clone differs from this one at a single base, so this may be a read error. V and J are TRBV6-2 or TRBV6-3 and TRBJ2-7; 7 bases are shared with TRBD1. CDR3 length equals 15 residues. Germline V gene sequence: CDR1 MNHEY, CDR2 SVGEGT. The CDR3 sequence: CASGYSRTGRVEQYF. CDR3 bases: TGTGCCAGCGGTTACTCGAGGACAGGTCGAGTCGAGCAGTACTTC.

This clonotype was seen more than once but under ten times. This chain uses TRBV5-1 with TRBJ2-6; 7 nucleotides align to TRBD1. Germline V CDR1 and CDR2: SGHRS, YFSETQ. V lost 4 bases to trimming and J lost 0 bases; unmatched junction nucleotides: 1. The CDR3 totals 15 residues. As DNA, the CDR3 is TGCGCCAGCAGCAACAGGGGCTCTGGGGCCAACGTCCTGACTTTC. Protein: CASSNRGSGANVLTF.

In DNA form, the CDR3 reads TGCAGTGCTCCGTGGGGACAGGGCGCGATAGATACGCAGTATTTT. Protein sequence: CSAPWGQGAIDTQYF. The rearrangement uses TRBV20-1 and TRBJ2-3; 9 nucleotides agree with TRBD1. V lost 5 bases, J lost 5 bases, and 11 bases stayed unmatched. CDR1 and CDR2 from the germline V gene are DFQATT and SNEGSKA (reference sequence). This CDR3 region has 15 residues.

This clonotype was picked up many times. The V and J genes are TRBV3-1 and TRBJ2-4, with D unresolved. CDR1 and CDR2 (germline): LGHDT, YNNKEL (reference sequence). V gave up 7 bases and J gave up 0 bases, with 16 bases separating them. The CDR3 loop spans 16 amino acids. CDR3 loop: CASTFGPTLAKNIQYF. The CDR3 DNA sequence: TGTGCCAGCACTTTCGGGCCTACGCTAGCCAAAAACATTCAGTACTTC.